These 30 T cell receptor beta chains were sequenced from one sample in a study of spatial heterogeneity in lung cancer. Time point denoted: blood at routine non-recurrence follow-up after resection. TCRdb re-called the 5' RACE reads through MiXCR, storing one row per CDR3 protein. The sample holds about 43,000 distinct CDR3 sequences, under 25% seen once. Sequenced material: PBMCs, taken at follow-up. The source is a female donor with early-stage non-small cell lung cancer.

The rearrangement joins TRBV6-6 to TRBJ1-4; D not certain. Trimming left V 6 bases short and J 6 bases short, with 8 bases between. This CDR3 spans 12 amino acids. CDR1 and CDR2 (germline): MNHNY, SVGAGI (reference sequence). CDR3: CASSPEYEKLFF. CDR3 sequence (DNA): TGTGCCAGCAGCCCCGAATATGAAAAACTGTTTTTT.

There are many counts of this clonotype. The chain recombines TRBV9 with TRBJ2-1; D gene uncertain. The CDR3 spans 15 residues. Germline CDR1 is SGDLS and CDR2 is YYNGEE. Trimming shortened V by 6 bases and J by 4 bases, and 17 bases separated the two germline ends. DNA for the CDR3: TGTGCCAGCAACGGCGGCCAGTTATTATACAATGAGCAGTTCTTC. Its protein product is CASNGGQLLYNEQFF.

This clonotype was observed a handful of times. The V call is TRBV10-1, the J call TRBJ2-3, with D tentatively TRBD2 (5 bases). CDR1 and CDR2 from the germline V gene are WNHNN and SYGVQD (reference sequence). This CDR3 is built from 12 residues. V was clipped by 6 bases and J by 6 bases, with 10 bases between them. This chain's CDR3 is CASSGDADTQYF. CDR3 DNA sequence: TGCGCCAGCAGCGGGGATGCCGATACGCAGTATTTT.

This clonotype was seen more than once but under ten times. A junction end diverges from the germline sequence, so it may reflect a read error. The CDR3 coding sequence is TGTGCCAGCAGCTTTACTCAGACTGAAGTTTTCTTT. Encoded protein: CASSFTQTEVFF. The chain uses TRBV7-9 and TRBJ1-1; D gene uncertain. This CDR3 spans 12 amino acids. Germline-derived CDR1 and CDR2 are SEHNR and FQNEAQ (reference sequence).

The chain uses TRBV5-1 and TRBJ1-3; D uncertain. V dropped 1 base and J dropped 4 bases, with 12 bases sitting between them. Germline lookup yields CDR1 SGHRS and CDR2 YFSETQ. This CDR3 is 15 amino acids long. The CDR3 DNA follows: TGCGCCAGCAGCTTGTTACCTCAGGCGGGAAACACCATATATTTT. Translated, it gives CASSLLPQAGNTIYF.

The V call is TRBV20-1, the J call TRBJ2-3; 8 bases agree with TRBD2. The CDR3 length is 14 residues. Germline values: CDR1 DFQATT, CDR2 SNEGSKA (reference sequence). V was clipped by 0 bases and J by 2 bases; unmatched bases: 1. As DNA, the CDR3 is TGCAGTGCTAGAGAAGCGGGGGTCACAGATACGCAGTATTTT. This encodes CSAREAGVTDTQYF.

This clonotype was counted at least ten times. The chain is built from TRBV4-1 and TRBJ1-5; D gene unclear. CDR3 length equals 13 residues. From germline, CDR1 is MGHRA and CDR2 YSYEKL. The ends were cut back, 2 bases at V and 7 bases at J, with 9 bases in the middle. CDR3 in amino acids: CASSQTRAQPQHF. Here the CDR3 DNA reads TGCGCCAGCAGCCAAACAAGGGCACAGCCCCAGCATTTT.

This clonotype was seen many times. The CDR3 region is CASSFRGDRSYGYTF. The CDR3 nucleotides read TGTGCCAGCAGCTTCCGAGGTGACAGGAGCTATGGCTACACCTTC. This chain connects TRBV5-8 to TRBJ1-2, with a possible D match to TRBD1 (6 bases). CDR3 length: 15 residues. The germline V and J ends were trimmed by 2 bases and 4 bases, with 15 bases remaining between them. From germline, CDR1 is SGHTS and CDR2 YDEGEE.

The V call is TRBV5-4, the J call TRBJ2-7; D gene ambiguous. The germline CDR1 and CDR2 sequences are SGHNT and YYREEE (reference sequence). V gave up 3 bases and J gave up 0 bases, with 7 bases separating them. The CDR3 is 13 amino acids. CDR3 in DNA: TGTGCCAGCAGCTGGCCCGACTCCTACGAGCAGTACTTC. It encodes CASSWPDSYEQYF.

This clonotype was detected a few times. The chain links TRBV12-3 or TRBV12-4 to TRBJ2-1; 7 nucleotides align to TRBD2. With 3 bases clipped from V and 0 bases from J, the junction kept 11 bases outside the gene matches. This CDR3 spans 18 amino acids. The CDR3 sequence: CASSLLADLLSSYNEQFF. In DNA, the CDR3 is TGTGCCAGCAGTTTGCTAGCGGATCTACTAAGCTCCTACAATGAGCAGTTCTTC.

This clonotype rates as medium-sized. The chain couples TRBV27 to TRBJ2-7, with a tentative D call TRBD2 (6 bases). The V and J ends lost 4 bases and 6 bases respectively, with 13 bases between them. CDR3 size: 13 residues. The germline V gene has CDR1 MNHEY and CDR2 SMNVEV (reference sequence). The DNA of the CDR3 is TGTGCCAGCAGTTCCACATCAGCGGGCGAGCAGTACTTC. Translated, it gives CASSSTSAGEQYF.

This clonotype was counted a few times. The J gene is TRBJ2-3, the V gene TRBV5-4; TRBD2 might be the D (6 bases). The V gene lost 3 bases and the J gene lost 2 bases, with 13 bases spanning the gap. The germline V gene encodes CDR1 SGHNT and CDR2 YYREEE (reference sequence). This CDR3 is built from 15 residues. CDR3 loop: CASSWAAGSTDTQYF. CDR3 nucleotide sequence: TGTGCCAGCAGCTGGGCGGCGGGATCCACAGATACGCAGTATTTT. Together with reference TRBV5-4 and TRBJ2-3, the CDR3 gives the full variable domain: ETGVTQSPTHLIKTRGQQVTLRCSSQSGHNTVSWYQQALGQGPQFIFQYYREEENGRGNFPPRFSGLQFPNYSSELNVNALELDDSALYLCASSWAAGSTDTQYFGPGTRLTVL.

This clonotype was detected only a few times. The chain uses TRBV7-3 and TRBJ1-2; 7 positions match TRBD1. The CDR3 covers 13 residues. The germline V gene encodes CDR1 SGHTA and CDR2 FQGTGA. V gave up 1 base and J gave up 7 bases; unmatched junction bases: 3. CDR3 residues: CASSLSQGGGYTF. Written as DNA, the CDR3 is TGTGCCAGCAGCTTAAGCCAGGGGGGTGGCTACACCTTC. The full variable domain, completed using reference TRBV7-3 and TRBJ1-2, is GAGVSQTPSNKVTEKGKYVELRCDPISGHTALYWYRQSLGQGPEFLIYFQGTGAADDSGLPNDRFFAVRPEGSVSTLKIQRTERGDSAVYLCASSLSQGGGYTFGSGTRLTVV.

As regards this clonotype: This could be a read error, since a much larger clone is one nucleotide away. The V call is TRBV6-6, the J call TRBJ1-2; no reliable D call. The germline CDR1 and CDR2 sequences are MNHNY and SVGAGI (reference sequence). The CDR3 sequence is 14 residues long. The CDR3 protein is CASSLDGPKYGYTF. CDR3 nucleotides: TGTGCCAGCAGCCTCGATGGTCCTAAATATGGCTACACCTTC.

This clonotype was seen a few times. This chain joins TRBV10-3 and TRBJ2-1; D is undetermined. This CDR3 region has 14 residues. CDR1 and CDR2 (germline): ENHRY, SYGVKD. V lost 3 bases and J lost 2, with 8 bases in between. The CDR3 nucleotides are TGTGCCATCAGTGATAGCCAGGCCTACAATGAGCAGTTCTTC. Translating gives CAISDSQAYNEQFF.

V gene TRBV2 combines with J gene TRBJ1-2; D is possibly TRBD1 (5 bases). The CDR3 loop spans 12 amino acids. Trimming took off 4 bases at V and 4 bases at J, with 7 bases between the two ends. In germline, CDR1 is SNHLY, CDR2 FYNNEI. This CDR3 reads CASSGGSYGYTF. The CDR3, as DNA: TGTGCCAGCAGTGGGGGGAGCTATGGCTACACCTTC.

The rearrangement links TRBV7-9 to TRBJ1-1; tentative D call: TRBD1 (6 bases). Germline values: CDR1 SEHNR, CDR2 FQNEAQ (reference sequence). Trimming took off 3 bases at V and 4 bases at J, with 12 bases between the two ends. CDR3 size: 14 residues. CDR3 sequence: CASSFAQGSTEAFF. The CDR3 DNA reads as TGTGCCAGCAGCTTTGCACAGGGCTCCACTGAAGCTTTCTTT.

This clonotype was found a few times. This chain uses TRBV5-1 with TRBJ2-2; D possibly corresponds to TRBD2 (6 bases). The CDR3 contains 14 residues. The germline CDR1 and CDR2 sequences are SGHRS and YFSETQ. Trimming left V 4 bases short and J 3 bases short, with 10 bases between. CDR3 amino acids: CASSRDSHTGELFF. The CDR3 DNA is TGCGCCAGCAGCCGGGACTCTCACACCGGGGAGCTGTTTTTT.

The rearrangement joins TRBV4-2 to TRBJ2-5; no reliable D call. This CDR3 spans 15 amino acids. Germline V gene sequence: CDR1 LGHNA, CDR2 YNFKEQ. Trimming removed 0 bases from V and 2 bases from J, with 10 bases in between. The CDR3 DNA reads as TGTGCCAGCAGCCAAGATCAAGGGCCACAAGAGACCCAGTACTTC. This sequence encodes CASSQDQGPQETQYF.

V gene TRBV20-1 combines with J gene TRBJ2-1; TRBD2 aligns across 7 bases. The V and J ends lost 6 bases and 3 bases, in that order; junction bases with no gene match: 8. This CDR3 comprises 14 residues. From germline, CDR1 is DFQATT and CDR2 SNEGSKA (reference sequence). In nucleotides, the CDR3 is TGCAGTGCCACCAGACTAGCTGGCTACAATGAGCAGTTCTTC. Translated, it gives CSATRLAGYNEQFF.

This clonotype has more than one count but fewer than ten. The CDR3 DNA reads TGTGCCAGCAGCCGAGACCCCGGCAATCAGCCCCAGCATTTT. Protein: CASSRDPGNQPQHF. The chain joins TRBV3-1 to TRBJ1-5; no clear D gene. The CDR3 totals 14 residues. V shed 4 bases and J shed 2 bases, with 9 bases lying between them. Germline V gives CDR1 LGHDT, CDR2 YNNKEL (reference sequence).

This chain joins TRBV5-1 and TRBJ1-1; D is uncertain. The ends were cut back, 0 bases at V and 9 bases at J, with 12 bases in the middle. This CDR3 contains 13 residues. Germline CDR1 and CDR2: SGHRS and YFSETQ. CDR3 nucleotides: TGCGCCAGCAGCTTGGCCGTGGCAGGAAAAGCTTTCTTT. Residues: CASSLAVAGKAFF.

This clonotype was detected only a few times. This chain uses TRBV18 with TRBJ1-5, with D unclear. V was shortened by 3 bases and J by 3 bases, with 6 bases between the two germline ends. The CDR3 consists of 13 residues. CDR1 and CDR2 from the germline V gene are KGHSH and LQKENI. The CDR3 region is CASSPQDNQPQHF. The DNA of the CDR3 is TGTGCCAGCTCACCTCAGGACAATCAGCCCCAGCATTTT.

Points on this clonotype: This may be a read error: a much more frequent sequence differs by one nucleotide. The chain has TRBV18 and TRBJ1-5; weak D call: TRBD1 (5 bases). This CDR3 has 13 amino acids. Looked up from germline, CDR1 is KGHSH and CDR2 is LQKENI. CDR3 DNA sequence: TGTGCCAGCTCCCCAGGGTTGAATCAGTCCCAGCATTTT. This sequence encodes CASSPGLNQSQHF.

This clonotype was counted between two and nine times. This chain connects TRBV7-2 to TRBJ2-3; TRBD2 is a possible D gene (5 bases). Trimming left V 3 bases short and J 5 bases short, with 9 bases between. Germline values: CDR1 SGHTA, CDR2 FQGNSA. CDR3 length: 13 amino acids. This chain's CDR3 is CASSFSEGDTQYF. The CDR3, as DNA: TGTGCCAGCAGCTTCAGCGAGGGAGATACGCAGTATTTT.

This clonotype has a count of ten or more. The J gene is TRBJ2-7, the V gene TRBV27; TRBD2 matches at 8 bases. CDR3 length: 14 amino acids. The germline V gene has CDR1 MNHEY and CDR2 SMNVEV (reference sequence). V gave up 2 bases and J gave up 2 bases; unmatched junction bases: 2. For the CDR3, the DNA is TGTGCCAGCAGTTTACGGCGGGAGGCCTACGAGCAGTACTTC. Protein sequence: CASSLRREAYEQYF.

This clonotype showed up just a few times. The rearrangement joins TRBV10-3 to TRBJ1-5; TRBD1 agrees at 7 bases. The length of the CDR3 is 13 residues. Germline lookup yields CDR1 ENHRY and CDR2 SYGVKD. Losses at the gene ends were 2 bases for V and 5 bases for J; bases not matched to a gene: 0. The CDR3 nucleotides read TGTGCCATCAGTGAGACAGGGGATCAGCCCCAGCATTTT. It translates to CAISETGDQPQHF.

This clonotype was seen repeatedly, ten times or more. The rearrangement uses TRBV5-8 and TRBJ2-2; the match to TRBD2 covers 8 bases. CDR3 length: 16 residues. From germline, CDR1 is SGHTS and CDR2 YDEGEE. Germline trimming cut 2 bases from V and 0 bases from J; bases unmatched to any gene: 3. This CDR3 is CASSFNSGANTGELFF. Written as DNA, the CDR3 is TGTGCCAGCAGCTTTAATAGCGGGGCGAACACCGGGGAGCTGTTTTTT. The entire variable domain, with the rest obtained from reference TRBV5-8 and TRBJ2-2, is as follows: EAGVTQSPTHLIKTRGQQATLRCSPISGHTSVYWYQQALGLGLQFLLWYDEGEERNRGNFPPRFSGRQFPNYSSELNVNALELEDSALYLCASSFNSGANTGELFFGEGSRLTVL.

Ten or more counts support this clonotype. The chain has TRBV5-1 and TRBJ1-4; a weak D match, TRBD1 (6 bases). The CDR3 has 17 residues. The germline V gene has CDR1 SGHRS and CDR2 YFSETQ. V was cut by 5 bases and J by 5 bases, with 22 bases left in between. In DNA form, the CDR3 reads TGCGCCAGCAGATCCGGGACATCATCGACAAAGAATGAAAAACTGTTTTTT. Its protein product is CASRSGTSSTKNEKLFF.

This clonotype was seen ten or more times. The chain links TRBV3-1 to TRBJ2-7, with D unresolved. Germline CDR1 is LGHDT and CDR2 is YNNKEL (reference sequence). The CDR3 sequence is 11 residues long. V shed 6 bases and J shed 6 bases, with 9 bases lying between them. As DNA, the CDR3 is TGTGCCAGCAGTCCCGTACGCGAGCAGTACTTC. Protein product: CASSPVREQYF.